The T cell receptor beta chain under discussion was sequenced for a study of T cell responses to AZD1222 COVID-19 vaccine. The study, taken as a whole, reports: There were repertoire samples only from the period after the peak T cell response. Seropositive AZD1222 recipients at baseline numbered only five or six.

The data were produced by immunoSEQ multiplex PCR, yet TCRdb's version contains in-frame clones alone and is incomplete. Of approximately 190,000 clones in the sample, 87% were seen once. Turning to this clone: What it binds is not known.

The starting material was peripheral blood, obtained on day 0 of MenACWY control vaccination. The TCR originated in an adult in good health.

The CDR3 DNA reads as TGTGCCAGCAGCCCCATAAGCTCTGGAAACACCATATATTTT. It encodes CASSPISSGNTIYF. This rearrangement joins TRBV3-1 (or the pseudogene TRBV3-2) to TRBJ1-3; D not resolved. Trimming left V 4 bases short and J 0 bases short, with 7 bases between. The CDR3 contains 14 residues. The germline gives CDR1 LGHDT, CDR2 YNNKEL (reference sequence).